This TCR beta chain was documented in a study of T-cell memory formation after mild COVID-19. The 5'RACE method, run with constant-segment primers, produced TCR alpha and TCR beta cDNA libraries (carrying sample barcodes and UMIs). TCRdb passed the 5' RACE reads through MiXCR, listing each CDR3 protein once. The data show about 200,000 distinct CDR3 sequences, with approximately 20% seen just once and 2.4% held by the top ten. This clonotype was observed a few times. Sample: PBMCs or a T cell subset sorted from them (not recorded which). The receptor was derived from an adult woman who had mild COVID-19 (a few samples of this study predate the infection). Cell type and time point are not known.

This CDR3 reads CATSDRGLAGGYNEQFF. The CDR3 DNA reads as TGTGCCACCAGTGACCGGGGACTAGCGGGAGGGTACAATGAGCAGTTCTTC. The chain couples TRBV24-1 to TRBJ2-1; 16 nucleotides line up with TRBD2. The junction had 3 bases not matched to a gene; V was cut back by 4 bases and J by 4 bases. Germline V gene data show CDR1 as KGHDR and CDR2 as SFDVKD. The CDR3 loop spans 17 amino acids.